Following are 19 T cell receptor beta chains from one sample sequenced in a study of T-cell reconstitution after alpha-beta-depleted transplantation in children. The TCRbeta library was prepared with unique molecular identifiers. TCRdb reprocessed the PCR reads via MiXCR and lists one record per CDR3 protein. The table has 180,000 or so distinct CDR3 sequences, around 5.9% seen once. Specimen: PBMCs, collected before TCRalphabeta/CD19-depleted stem cell transplant. The receptors stem from a girl in the first two years of life with combined immunodeficiency, due to receive a stem cell transplant.

This clonotype was counted ten times or more. The CDR3 nucleotides are TGCAGCGGGGGGGCTGGGGCCAACGTCCTGACTTTC. Amino acid sequence: CSGGAGANVLTF. V and J are TRBV29-1 and TRBJ2-6; D possibly corresponds to TRBD2 (6 bases). The CDR3 consists of 12 residues. Looked up from germline, CDR1 is SQVTM and CDR2 is ANQGSEA. V dropped 7 bases and J dropped 2 bases, with 6 bases sitting between them. The whole variable domain, remainder taken from reference TRBV29-1 and TRBJ2-6, is SAVISQKPSRDICQRGTSLTIQCQVDSQVTMMFWYRQQPGQSLTLIATANQGSEATYESGFVIDKFPISRPNLTFSTLTVSNMSPEDSSIYLCSGGAGANVLTFGAGSRLTVL.

This clonotype was observed many times. The chain uses TRBV4-1 and TRBJ2-1; tentative D call: TRBD2 (6 bases). The ends were cut back, 1 base at V and 0 bases at J, with 10 bases in the middle. Germline CDR1 is MGHRA and CDR2 is YSYEKL. The CDR3 has 16 residues. The CDR3: CASSQVAGSSYNEQFF. The CDR3 DNA is TGCGCCAGCAGCCAAGTAGCCGGGAGCTCCTACAATGAGCAGTTCTTC.

This clonotype appeared many times. V and J are TRBV29-1 and TRBJ2-7; 8 nucleotides match TRBD1. Unmatched junction bases numbered 5, after V lost 4 bases and J lost 3 bases. Germline V gives CDR1 SQVTM, CDR2 ANQGSEA. The CDR3 contains 13 residues. The CDR3 spells CSVGTGLRYEQYF. The CDR3, as DNA: TGCAGCGTTGGGACAGGGTTACGCTACGAGCAGTACTTC.

This clonotype appeared many times. This chain uses TRBV4-2 with TRBJ2-1; 12 bases map to TRBD2. This CDR3 has 19 residues. V trimming: 4 bases; J trimming: 0 bases; junction bases outside the gene matches: 10. The germline V gene has CDR1 LGHNA and CDR2 YNFKEQ. Written as DNA, the CDR3 is TGTGCCAGCAGCCCTAGACTAGCGGGAGTAATTGCCTCCTACAATGAGCAGTTCTTC. It codes for CASSPRLAGVIASYNEQFF.

The rearrangement joins TRBV30 to TRBJ2-7; 9 bases align to TRBD1. Trimming cost V 5 bases and J 3 bases; bases outside gene matches: 5. Germline assignment: CDR1 GTSNPN and CDR2 SVGIG (reference sequence). This CDR3 is built from 13 residues. The CDR3 sequence: CAWDLGQGYEQYF. CDR3 nucleotide sequence: TGTGCCTGGGACTTGGGACAGGGCTACGAGCAGTACTTC. The whole variable domain, remainder taken from reference TRBV30 and TRBJ2-7, is SQTIHQWPATLVQPVGSPLSLECTVEGTSNPNLYWYRQAAGRGLQLLFYSVGIGQISSEVPQNLSASRPQDRQFILSSKKLLLSDSGFYLCAWDLGQGYEQYFGPGTRLTVT.

At least ten counts were recorded for this clonotype. The CDR3 is CAISLTGTGGHNEQFF. CDR3 DNA sequence: TGTGCCATCAGCCTTACCGGGACAGGGGGACACAATGAGCAGTTCTTC. V and J are TRBV10-3 and TRBJ2-1; 11 positions match TRBD1. Germline V lookup: CDR1 ENHRY, CDR2 SYGVKD. This CDR3 region has 16 residues. V lost 6 bases and J lost 5; bases outside the gene matches: 9.

This clonotype was recorded at least ten times. The V gene is TRBV4-1, the J gene TRBJ1-1, with D maybe TRBD1 (5 bases). V lost 3 bases to trimming and J lost 5 bases, with 16 bases between them. CDR3 size: 15 residues. Germline-derived CDR1 and CDR2 are MGHRA and YSYEKL. CDR3: CASSHPMGLGTEAFF. The CDR3 DNA follows: TGCGCCAGCAGCCACCCCATGGGGCTGGGGACTGAAGCTTTCTTT.

This clonotype was counted ten times or more. The chain joins TRBV7-9 to TRBJ2-1; either TRBD1 or TRBD2 may supply D (6 bases each). V lost 1 base and J lost 7, with 11 bases in between. This CDR3 has 14 amino acids. Germline loops: CDR1 SEHNR, CDR2 FQNEAQ (reference sequence). The CDR3 DNA follows: TGTGCCAGCAGCTTAGTGGGGGGCCTGAATGAGCAGTTCTTC. Amino acids: CASSLVGGLNEQFF.

This clonotype showed up many times. The V gene is TRBV7-2, the J gene TRBJ2-5; 10 bases match TRBD2. V shed 5 bases, J shed 5 bases, and the junction held 11 bases outside the gene matches. The CDR3 length is 16 residues. Germline V lookup: CDR1 SGHTA, CDR2 FQGNSA. CDR3: CASSKPNPGLAETQYF. For the CDR3, the DNA is TGTGCCAGCAGCAAACCAAATCCGGGACTAGCGGAGACCCAGTACTTC. The full variable domain, rest sourced from reference TRBV7-2 and TRBJ2-5, is GAGVSQSPSNKVTEKGKDVELRCDPISGHTALYWYRQSLGQGLEFLIYFQGNSAPDKSGLPSDRFSAERTGGSVSTLTIQRTQQEDSAVYLCASSKPNPGLAETQYFGPGTRLLVL.

This clonotype was seen at least ten times. The chain employs TRBV5-6 and TRBJ2-6; D gene uncertain. Germline CDR1 is SGHDT and CDR2 is YYEEEE. The V gene lost 1 base and the J gene lost 0 bases, with 5 bases spanning the gap. CDR3 size: 15 residues. In nucleotides, the CDR3 is TGTGCCAGCAGCTTGTGGAACTCTGGGGCCAACGTCCTGACTTTC. Amino acids: CASSLWNSGANVLTF. The variable domain in full, with the rest retrieved from reference TRBV5-6 and TRBJ2-6, is DAGVTQSPTHLIKTRGQQVTLRCSPKSGHDTVSWYQQALGQGPQFIFQYYEEEERQRGNFPDRFSGHQFPNYSSELNVNALLLGDSALYLCASSLWNSGANVLTFGAGSRLTVL.

The chain combines TRBV7-9 with TRBJ2-1; 8 nucleotides agree with TRBD2. The CDR3 spans 15 residues. Germline V gene data show CDR1 as SEHNR and CDR2 as FQNEAQ (reference sequence). With 5 bases clipped from V and 10 bases from J, the junction kept 13 bases outside the gene matches. CDR3: CASSITSGQSREQFF. The CDR3, as DNA: TGTGCCAGCAGCATAACTAGCGGTCAGAGTCGGGAGCAGTTCTTC.

This clonotype occurred many times. The gene calls are TRBV29-1 and TRBJ2-1; the D is unclear. V shed 7 bases and J shed 6 bases, with 10 bases lying between them. This CDR3 has 11 amino acids. The germline CDR1 and CDR2 sequences are SQVTM and ANQGSEA. CDR3 coding DNA: TGCAGCGCTGACTCTACCAATGAGCAGTTCTTC. Amino acids: CSADSTNEQFF.

This clonotype was counted at least ten times. The rearrangement links TRBV28 to TRBJ1-1, with a tentative D call TRBD1 (5 bases). The V end lost 11 bases, the J end lost 5 bases, and 18 bases lay between the germline ends. In germline, CDR1 is MDHEN, CDR2 SYDVKM. The CDR3 totals 13 residues. CDR3 loop: CASRDFLRTEAFF. The CDR3 DNA is TGTGCCTCCCGGGACTTTCTGAGAACTGAAGCTTTCTTT.

This clonotype was found many times. The rearrangement joins TRBV29-1 to TRBJ1-1, with TRBD1 as a possible D gene (6 bases). CDR1 is SQVTM and CDR2 is ANQGSEA in the germline V gene. V was clipped by 6 bases and J by 10 bases, with 15 bases between them. The CDR3 is 11 residues long. The CDR3 is CSVGTGWGAFF. The CDR3 nucleotides are TGCAGCGTGGGAACAGGGTGGGGAGCTTTCTTT.

On this clonotype: The germline gene is not matched at one end of the junction; a read error may be the cause. The chain combines TRBV7-2 with TRBJ2-7; 8 bases match TRBD2. This CDR3 is built from 13 residues. The germline V gene has CDR1 SGHTA and CDR2 FQGNSA. The CDR3 DNA reads TGTGCCAGCAGCCCGGGGGGGGGTTACGAGCTGTACTTC. Translated, it gives CASSPGGGYELYF.

This clonotype was counted at least ten times. The chain has TRBV7-9 and TRBJ2-1, with D tentatively TRBD2 (6 bases). The CDR3 totals 15 residues. Germline CDR1 SEHNR, CDR2 FQNEAQ (reference sequence). With 3 bases removed from V and 4 bases from J, the gap between germline ends came to 13 bases. The CDR3 DNA sequence: TGTGCCAGCAGCTTTTGGCCGGGGGATTACAATGAGCAGTTCTTC. This translates into CASSFWPGDYNEQFF.

In this sample, this clonotype turned up many times. J is TRBJ2-3 and V is TRBV20-1; D call uncertain. The V gene lost 0 bases and the J gene lost 4 bases, with 8 bases spanning the gap. Per the germline V gene, CDR1 is DFQATT and CDR2 is SNEGSKA (reference sequence). This CDR3 region has 13 residues. The DNA for the CDR3 is TGCAGTGCTAGAGATCTGGACCCAGATACGCAGTATTTT. Translated, it gives CSARDLDPDTQYF.

This clonotype was observed once. A much larger clone differs from this one at a single base, so this may be a read error. The chain employs TRBV5-1 and TRBJ2-1; D is ambiguous. The CDR3 loop spans 13 amino acids. Looked up from germline, CDR1 is SGHRS and CDR2 is YFSETQ. The chain's CDR3 is CATSLINYNEQFF. CDR3 DNA: TGCGCCACCAGCTTAATAAATTACAATGAGCAGTTCTTC.

Note on this clonotype: Being one base from a much bigger clone, this may be a read error. The chain uses TRBV5-1 and TRBJ1-1; 7 nucleotides match TRBD1. Germline lookup yields CDR1 SGHRS and CDR2 YFSETQ. Trimming removed 4 bases from V and 4 bases from J; junction bases left unmatched: 10. The CDR3 is 15 amino acids. CDR3 loop: CASSPGTEASTEAFF. The CDR3 DNA reads TGCGCCAGCAGCCCGGGGACAGAGGCGAGCACTGAAGCTTTCTTT.